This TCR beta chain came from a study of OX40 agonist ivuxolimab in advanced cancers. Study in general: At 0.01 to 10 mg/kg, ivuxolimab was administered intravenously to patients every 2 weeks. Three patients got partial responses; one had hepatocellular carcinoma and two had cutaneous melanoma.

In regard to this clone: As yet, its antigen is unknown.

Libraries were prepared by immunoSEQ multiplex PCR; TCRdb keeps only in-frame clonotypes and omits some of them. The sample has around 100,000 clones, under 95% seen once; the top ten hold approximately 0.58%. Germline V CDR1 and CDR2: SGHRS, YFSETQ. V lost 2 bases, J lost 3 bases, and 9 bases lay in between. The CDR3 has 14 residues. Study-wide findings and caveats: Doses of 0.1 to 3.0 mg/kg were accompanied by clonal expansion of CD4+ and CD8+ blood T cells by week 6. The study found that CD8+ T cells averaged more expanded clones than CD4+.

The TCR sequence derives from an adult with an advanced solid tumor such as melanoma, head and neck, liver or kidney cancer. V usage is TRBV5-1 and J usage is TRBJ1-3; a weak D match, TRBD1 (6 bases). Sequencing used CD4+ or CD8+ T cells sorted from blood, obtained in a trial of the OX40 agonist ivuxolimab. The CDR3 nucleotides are TGCGCCAGCAGCTTACAGGGTATTGGAAACACCATATATTTT. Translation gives CASSLQGIGNTIYF. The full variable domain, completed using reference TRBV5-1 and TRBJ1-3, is KAGVTQTPRYLIKTRGQQVTLSCSPISGHRSVSWYQQTPGQGLQFLFEYFSETQRNKGNFPGRFSGRQFSNSRSEMNVSTLELGDSALYLCASSLQGIGNTIYFGEGSWLTVV.